Presented here are 6 T cell receptor beta chains from one specimen sequenced in a study of identical twins. TCRdb reprocessed the 5' RACE reads via MiXCR and lists one record per CDR3 protein. This sample yields about 520,000 distinct CDR3 sequences, of which 22% are seen a single time; under 0.95% belongs to the top ten. Separately, the same data were catalogued under a study of T cells expressing NK-cell markers.

Material: CD4+ T cells sorted from blood. The receptors shown here come from a woman under 30 in good health.

The J gene is TRBJ2-5, the V gene TRBV11-2; the D is unclear. V was cut by 2 bases and J by 4 bases, with 5 bases left in between. Germline V gene sequence: CDR1 SGHAT, CDR2 FQNNGV. The CDR3 covers 12 residues. CDR3 bases: TGTGCCAGCAGCTTACCGTCAGAGACCCAGTACTTC. It translates to CASSLPSETQYF.

The table lists this clonotype with a few counts. This chain links TRBV4-3 with TRBJ1-2; D possibly corresponds to TRBD1 (5 bases). Looked up from germline, CDR1 is LGHNA and CDR2 is YSLEER. CDR3 length: 15 residues. V was cut by 0 bases and J by 7 bases, with 15 bases left in between. CDR3 in DNA: TGCGCCAGCAGCCAAGAGGAGGGGCTCTTGGGTGGCTACACCTTC. It encodes CASSQEEGLLGGYTF.

This clonotype has a handful of counts. V and J are TRBV11-2 and TRBJ2-1, with TRBD2 matching 9 bases. CDR3 length equals 19 residues. Germline V gene sequence: CDR1 SGHAT, CDR2 FQNNGV. Trimming cost V 5 bases and J 0 bases; bases outside gene matches: 14. This CDR3 reads CASSTPLSGRSSSYNEQFF. Written as DNA, the CDR3 is TGTGCCAGCAGCACCCCCTTAAGCGGGAGGTCGAGCTCCTACAATGAGCAGTTCTTC.

The chain joins TRBV20-1 to TRBJ2-7; TRBD1 matches 8 bases. The CDR3 is 16 residues long. In germline, CDR1 is DFQATT, CDR2 SNEGSKA (reference sequence). The J segment lost 0 bases and the V segment lost 2 bases, leaving 9 bases of the junction unmatched. CDR3 DNA: TGCAGTGCTAGAAGGAGAGACAGGGGTAGCTCCTACGAGCAGTACTTC. Its translation is CSARRRDRGSSYEQYF.

This chain joins TRBV15 and TRBJ2-5; D is unclear. The CDR3 has 14 amino acids. V dropped 4 bases and J dropped 1 base, with 10 bases sitting between them. Germline V gene data show CDR1 as LNHNV and CDR2 as YYDKDF (reference sequence). The CDR3 is CATSNVGFQETQYF. The CDR3 coding sequence is TGTGCCACCAGCAATGTCGGATTCCAAGAGACCCAGTACTTC.

This chain links TRBV2 with TRBJ2-2; perhaps TRBD1 as D (6 bases). This CDR3 has 14 amino acids. Trimming removed 6 bases from V and 0 bases from J, with 8 bases in between. Germline lookup yields CDR1 SNHLY and CDR2 FYNNEI. This chain's CDR3 is CASSGDTNTGELFF. CDR3 coding DNA: TGTGCCAGCAGCGGGGACACGAACACCGGGGAGCTGTTTTTT.